This T cell receptor (beta chain) was captured in a study of T-cell reconstitution after alpha-beta-depleted transplantation in children. A library of TCRbeta sequences, prepared with unique molecular identifiers, was generated. TCRdb used MiXCR to reprocess the PCR reads, holding one entry per CDR3 protein. The sample shows roughly 590,000 distinct CDR3 sequences, approximately 17% of them seen only once. CDR1 is MNHEY and CDR2 is SVGAGI in the germline V gene. The V and J ends lost 2 bases and 3 bases respectively, with 11 bases between them. This CDR3 region has 15 residues. The sample was PBMCs from the stem cell graft donor, taken from the stem cell graft. The receptor's source is a human donor who donated a stem cell graft to a child with acute myeloid leukemia. J is TRBJ1-5 and V is TRBV6-5; D unresolved. CDR3 residues: CASSYDTGANQPQHF. The CDR3, as DNA: TGTGCCAGCAGTTACGACACCGGTGCCAATCAGCCCCAGCATTTT.